The 28 T cell receptor beta chains below come from one sample, sequenced in a study of CD8+CD57+ T cells in acquired aplastic anemia. Genomic DNA constituted the template upon which TCR beta VDJ and CDR3 profiling was performed. TCRdb re-called the reads with MiXCR, one entry per CDR3 protein. Here the sample spans around 500,000 distinct CDR3 sequences, roughly 34% being singletons. The authors sequenced patients whose flow cytometry had shown CD8+CD57+ cell expansion. The sequencing input was sorted CD4+, CD8+, or CD8+CD57+ T cells (not recorded which) from PBMCs. Receptor source: a human donor with aplastic anemia.

This clonotype was counted only a few times. The chain couples TRBV7-8 to TRBJ1-1, with D possibly being TRBD1 (6 bases). Germline loops: CDR1 SGHVS, CDR2 FQNEAQ. Trimming removed 2 bases at V and 4 bases at J, with 11 bases between. The CDR3 is 14 amino acids. The CDR3 sequence is CASSLRDTGTEAFF. CDR3 bases: TGTGCCAGCAGCTTAAGGGACACTGGCACTGAAGCTTTCTTT.

The chain uses TRBV7-3 and TRBJ2-3, with TRBD2 identical over 11 bases. This CDR3 is 15 amino acids long. Germline V lookup: CDR1 SGHTA, CDR2 FQGTGA. Losses at the gene ends were 6 bases for V and 2 bases for J; bases not matched to a gene: 4. CDR3 residues: CASRLAGATTDTQYF. CDR3 coding DNA: TGTGCCAGCAGACTAGCGGGGGCGACCACAGATACGCAGTATTTT.

This clonotype was seen at least ten times. J is TRBJ2-7 and V is TRBV2; 8 bases are a match to TRBD2. Germline CDR1 and CDR2: SNHLY and FYNNEI. The CDR3 extends over 12 amino acids. The CDR3 protein is CATGGQPYEQYF. The CDR3 DNA sequence: TGTGCGACGGGGGGGCAGCCCTACGAGCAGTACTTC.

The V call is TRBV10-3, the J call TRBJ2-3; D not resolved. This CDR3 contains 13 residues. The germline gives CDR1 ENHRY, CDR2 SYGVKD. V was cut by 10 bases and J by 8 bases, with 19 bases left in between. The CDR3 region has the DNA TGTGCCAGCAACCACGAGCCTCTCGGTACGCAGTATTTT. Translated: CASNHEPLGTQYF.

This sequence joins TRBV5-4 and TRBJ1-6; the match to TRBD1 covers 7 bases. Germline trimming cut 3 bases from V and 11 bases from J; bases unmatched to any gene: 17. The CDR3 length is 17 residues. Germline CDR1 and CDR2: SGHNT and YYREEE (reference sequence). The CDR3 protein is CASSSLPTGPTNPPLHF. CDR3 coding DNA: TGTGCCAGCAGCTCCCTACCGACAGGGCCGACGAATCCACCCCTCCACTTT.

This clonotype occurred a few times. The CDR3: CASSVGGTNEQFF. CDR3 coding DNA: TGTGCCAGCAGCGTAGGGGGGACGAATGAGCAGTTCTTC. The genes are TRBV9 and TRBJ2-1; D is possibly TRBD1 or TRBD2 (5 bases each). The germline CDR1 and CDR2 sequences are SGDLS and YYNGEE. The length of the CDR3 is 13 residues. Trimming shortened V by 0 bases and J by 7 bases, and 8 bases separated the two germline ends.

The chain couples TRBV10-3 to TRBJ2-7; 13 nucleotides align to TRBD2. The CDR3 is made up of 12 amino acids. The V gene's germline CDR1 is ENHRY and CDR2 SYGVKD. V shed 8 bases and J 5 bases; nucleotides not matched to a gene: 0. The CDR3 region is CAIGLAGDEQYF. The CDR3 DNA is TGTGCCATCGGACTAGCGGGAGACGAGCAGTACTTC.

The gene calls are TRBV4-1 and TRBJ2-2; either TRBD1 or TRBD2 may supply D (5 bases each). Between the trimmed V and J ends, which lost 1 base and 5 bases, there was a span of 11 bases. CDR3 length: 15 residues. CDR1 and CDR2 (germline): MGHRA, YSYEKL. The chain's CDR3 is CASSQGWDATGELFF. The CDR3 coding sequence is TGCGCCAGCAGCCAAGGCTGGGACGCGACCGGGGAGCTGTTTTTT.

Concerning this clonotype: A clone one base away is much larger, so this may be a read error. The chain employs TRBV13 and TRBJ1-6; no firm D call. CDR3 length: 14 amino acids. Germline CDR1 is PRHDT and CDR2 is FYEKMQ (reference sequence). The CDR3 protein is CASSLRHSNSPLDF. In nucleotides, the CDR3 is TGTGCCAGCAGCTTGCGACATTCTAATTCACCCCTCGACTTT.

This clonotype was counted many times. V gene TRBV11-2 combines with J gene TRBJ1-6, with unresolved D. With 3 bases removed from V and 9 bases from J, the gap between germline ends came to 12 bases. This CDR3 contains 14 residues. From germline, CDR1 is SGHAT and CDR2 FQNNGV. The CDR3 region has the DNA TGTGCCAGCAGCTTCACTCTCACCGGTTCACCCCTCCACTTT. Translated, it gives CASSFTLTGSPLHF.

This clonotype was seen ten or more times. The DNA for the CDR3 is TGTGCCAGTAGGGGTAGAGCGAACACCGGGGAGCTGTTTTTT. This sequence encodes CASRGRANTGELFF. The chain has TRBV19 and TRBJ2-2, with no clear D. Germline values: CDR1 LNHDA, CDR2 SQIVND (reference sequence). CDR3 size: 14 residues. The V and J ends lost 6 bases and 0 bases respectively, with 8 bases between them.

This sequence joins TRBV7-2 and TRBJ1-2, with D tentatively TRBD1 (6 bases). Germline CDR1 is SGHTA and CDR2 is FQGNSA. V lost 5 bases and J lost 7, with 14 bases in between. The CDR3 contains 13 residues. DNA of the CDR3: TGTGCCAGCAGCATCACAGGGATGAGTGGCTACACCTTC. Translation gives CASSITGMSGYTF. The entire variable domain, with the rest obtained from reference TRBV7-2 and TRBJ1-2, is as follows: GAGVSQSPSNKVTEKGKDVELRCDPISGHTALYWYRQSLGQGLEFLIYFQGNSAPDKSGLPSDRFSAERTGGSVSTLTIQRTQQEDSAVYLCASSITGMSGYTFGSGTRLTVV.

There are a few counts of this clonotype. A clone one base away is much larger, so this may be a read error. The chain uses TRBV10-1 and TRBJ2-3, with a weak D call TRBD1 (6 bases). There are 13 residues in the CDR3. The germline V gene has CDR1 WNHNN and CDR2 SYGVQD (reference sequence). Trimming left V 4 bases short and J 6 bases short, with 11 bases between. The DNA for the CDR3 is TGCGCCAGCAGTGGAACAGGGCGGGATACGCAGTATTTT. Translated, it gives CASSGTGRDTQYF.

The CDR3 sequence: CATSSGQISYEQYF. The DNA for the CDR3 is TGTGCCACCAGCTCGGGACAGATCTCCTACGAGCAGTACTTC. The chain is built from TRBV24-1 and TRBJ2-7; TRBD1 matches 7 bases. V lost 7 bases to trimming and J lost 0 bases; unmatched junction nucleotides: 5. Germline V gene lookup returns CDR1 KGHDR and CDR2 SFDVKD. This CDR3 has 14 amino acids.

This clonotype has only a few counts. This rearrangement joins TRBV6-1 to TRBJ1-5; tentative D call: TRBD1 (5 bases). Trimming shortened V by 4 bases and J by 7 bases, and 11 bases separated the two germline ends. Germline V gives CDR1 MNHNS, CDR2 SASEGT. This CDR3 is built from 13 residues. This CDR3 reads CASSVSGDQPQHF. In nucleotides, the CDR3 is TGTGCCAGCAGTGTTAGCGGGGACCAGCCCCAGCATTTT.

This chain links TRBV5-1 with TRBJ2-3, with 12 bases that match TRBD1. The ends lost 4 bases at V and 5 bases at J; junction bases unmatched: 8. The CDR3 is made up of 16 amino acids. The V gene's germline CDR1 is SGHRS and CDR2 YFSETQ. The CDR3 DNA sequence: TGCGCCAGCAGCCAAGGGACAGGGGGCATGCAAGATACGCAGTATTTT. This sequence encodes CASSQGTGGMQDTQYF.

V and J are TRBV4-2 and TRBJ2-3; the match to TRBD2 covers 11 bases. Germline CDR1 LGHNA, CDR2 YNFKEQ. The CDR3 runs to 20 residues. With V trimmed by 4 bases and J by 2 bases, 17 bases remained unmatched. The CDR3 nucleotides read TGTGCCAGCAGCCCGGAGGTTGGACTAGCGGGCACTTCGATCACAGATACGCAGTATTTT. Translating gives CASSPEVGLAGTSITDTQYF.

This clonotype was seen many times. This chain links TRBV15 with TRBJ2-1; TRBD1 matches 7 bases. CDR1 is LNHNV and CDR2 is YYDKDF in the germline V gene (reference sequence). Germline trimming cut 0 bases from V and 2 bases from J; bases unmatched to any gene: 4. This CDR3 region has 16 residues. The CDR3 coding sequence is TGTGCCACCAGCAGAGATCAGGGGGTGGCCTACAATGAGCAGTTCTTC. This codes for CATSRDQGVAYNEQFF.

This clonotype was detected a few times. Being one base from a much bigger clone, this may be a read error. The chain employs TRBV29-1 and TRBJ1-2; the D gene is possibly TRBD1 (5 bases). This CDR3 comprises 14 residues. Germline CDR1 is SQVTM and CDR2 is ANQGSEA. The CDR3 sequence: CSASGALQHYGHTF. The CDR3 DNA follows: TGCAGCGCCTCCGGGGCCCTACAACATTATGGCCACACCTTC.

The V gene is TRBV15, the J gene TRBJ2-7; 8 bases fit TRBD1. The V segment lost 6 bases and the J segment 2 bases; nucleotides outside the gene matches: 9. CDR1 is LNHNV, CDR2 YYDKDF, per germline (reference sequence). The CDR3 has 15 amino acids. The CDR3 sequence is CATRHTGTGTYEQYF. As DNA, the CDR3 is TGTGCCACCAGGCACACCGGGACAGGAACCTACGAGCAGTACTTC.

The V call is TRBV6-1, the J call TRBJ1-2; no clear D. This CDR3 is built from 13 residues. V shed 7 bases and J shed 7 bases, with 16 bases lying between them. Per germline, CDR1 MNHNS and CDR2 SASEGT. The CDR3 protein is CASTQERGLGYTF. The CDR3 DNA is TGTGCCAGCACCCAAGAGAGAGGGCTTGGCTACACCTTC.

In the case of this clonotype: At one end the junction does not follow the germline gene, possibly because of a read error. V is TRBV29-1 and J is TRBJ2-2; D may be TRBD1 or TRBD2 (5 bases each). Germline CDR1 and CDR2: SQVTM and ANQGSEA. This CDR3 region has 11 residues. In DNA, the CDR3 is TGCAGCGTTGAAGATCGGGGCAGTATTCTTTTT. Its protein product is CSVEDRGSILF.

The chain carries TRBV10-3 and TRBJ1-4; unclear D gene. Trimming took off 10 bases at V and 7 bases at J, with 22 bases between the two ends. Germline CDR1 is ENHRY and CDR2 is SYGVKD. The CDR3 extends over 15 amino acids. The CDR3 reads CASSGEPFSREKLFF. As DNA, the CDR3 is TGTGCCAGCAGCGGCGAGCCGTTTAGTCGTGAAAAACTGTTTTTT.

This clonotype has a handful of counts. The chain is built from TRBV7-3 and TRBJ1-1; D is perhaps TRBD1 (5 bases). Deletions cut 2 bases from V and 1 base from J, with 14 bases between. The CDR3 length is 16 residues. The germline gives CDR1 SGHTA, CDR2 FQGTGA. CDR3 amino acids: CASSLVRPGKNTEAFF. CDR3 DNA: TGTGCCAGCAGCTTAGTACGCCCAGGGAAGAACACTGAAGCTTTCTTT.

This clonotype showed up many times. The chain joins TRBV19 to TRBJ1-5; 7 bases line up with TRBD1. The germline V gene has CDR1 LNHDA and CDR2 SQIVND (reference sequence). After removal of 8 bases from V and 3 bases from J, the junction contained 10 bases not matched to a gene. This CDR3 region has 15 residues. The CDR3 is CASRRGQLYNQPQHF. The CDR3 DNA reads TGTGCCAGTCGAAGGGGGCAGCTCTACAATCAGCCCCAGCATTTT.

This clonotype was counted ten times or more. V gene TRBV2 combines with J gene TRBJ1-2, with TRBD1 matching over 7 bases. Unmatched junction bases numbered 3, after V lost 6 bases and J lost 5 bases. The CDR3 consists of 12 residues. Per germline, CDR1 SNHLY and CDR2 FYNNEI. CDR3 residues: CASSGTVYGYTF. CDR3 coding DNA: TGTGCCAGCAGCGGGACAGTATATGGCTACACCTTC.

Notes on this clonotype: This could be a read error, since a much larger clone is one nucleotide away. CDR3 residues: CASSSGDRFYGYTF. The CDR3 nucleotides are TGTGCCAGCAGCTCAGGGGACAGGTTCTATGGCTACACCTTC. The chain carries TRBV7-3 and TRBJ1-2, with TRBD1 matching 8 bases. This CDR3 comprises 14 residues. Germline CDR1 SGHTA, CDR2 FQGTGA. Trimming removed 4 bases from V and 4 bases from J; junction bases left unmatched: 5.

This clonotype was counted between two and nine times. The genes are TRBV20-1 and TRBJ2-3; tentative D call: TRBD1 (5 bases). This CDR3 comprises 11 residues. Trimming shortened V by 8 bases and J by 6 bases, and 12 bases separated the two germline ends. Germline CDR1 and CDR2: DFQATT and SNEGSKA (reference sequence). CDR3 DNA sequence: TGCAGTCCAGGGTGGGGTGATACGCAGTATTTT. Its protein is CSPGWGDTQYF.